Given below is one TCR beta chain in context. This clone has more than one count but fewer than ten. Its antigen specificity is not known. No base-level quality is on record; no much larger clone is a single base apart. CDR1 is given as SGHAT and CDR2 as FQNNGV, both from the germline V gene. The CDR3 starts with the cysteine, ends with the phenylalanine, and has 13 residues. The only DNA kept is the CDR3, 39 bases in frame from the first base. Germline trimming: 5 bases from V, 2 bases from J; junction bases outside gene matches: 3. The sample belongs to a study of somatic mutations in cytotoxic T cells in rheumatoid arthritis (TCRdb year 2017). Regarding the study in general: Before any treatment started and right after they were diagnosed, patients gave peripheral blood samples (approximately 27 ml EDTA). A FACSAria II or Sony SH800 was used to flow-sort some V beta antibody-stained T-cell populations at nearly 100% purity, and TCRB sequencing was also done on sorted V beta1+ cells. The study asked whether expanded CD8+ T-cell clones in newly diagnosed, untreated rheumatoid arthritis carry somatic mutations, and used TCRB deep sequencing to characterize clonality. For 60 or so rheumatoid arthritis patients and 20 or so healthy controls, TCRB deep sequencing was carried out. The median ages of the patient and control groups were essentially identical. Results the study describes overall, beyond this receptor: The finding that TRBV07 was slightly underrepresented in patients was left unadjusted for multiple comparisons. In 8 out of 65 patients, more than 20% of CD8+ cells belonged to the largest CD8+ clone, while several identical CD8+ TCRB sequences were shared between blood and synovial fluid. Rheumatoid arthritis patients and age-matched healthy controls did not significantly differ in CD8+ T-cell clonality. Healthy controls showed no age-related increase in CD8+ clonality, whereas patients did (Spearman r ~ 0.49). Viral specificity could not be ruled out by absence from virus-specific databases, and the antigen targets of the expanded CD8+ clones remained unknown.

Flow cytometry confirmed the purity of CD4+ and CD8+ cells that had been isolated by positive magnetic bead selection on an AutoMACS. Initial screening for clonal expansions relied on flow cytometry with a TCR V beta antibody panel, after which sorted CD8+ fractions underwent TCRB deep sequencing for characterization. Peripheral blood mononuclear cells were obtained using density gradient separation with Ficoll-Paque PLUS. Nucleospin Tissue or Tissue XS kits were used to extract DNA from CD4-enriched, CD8-enriched or PBMC samples, and a Qubit 2.0 fluorometer was used for quantification. Genomic DNA underwent TCRB CDR3 sequencing using the immunoSEQ assay. As for the authors' bioinformatics: Only a few patient CD8+ clones larger than 1% matched published virus-specific TCRB sequences when compared against them. Analyses were restricted to productive TCRB rearrangements. Clonality was calculated as a Shannon entropy-based productive clonality index, and a clone was defined by a unique TCRB CDR3 sequence. Repertoire overlap between two samples was calculated from the template counts of each clone relative to total templates per sample. Flow cytometry-measured V-gene usage correlated with V-gene usage from TCRB sequencing, with a Spearman r of 0.55 to 0.7. Here the immuneACCESS table is served through TCRdb, limited to in-frame sequences with V and J called. Missing clones are a known gap in these copies; in checked studies unresolved V genes cover under half, and the rest lacks a known reason. That table is the source of V, J and clone size, and D and trimming were worked out from the DNA. This sample is represented by under 3,000 clones; roughly 80% of them were singletons. About 45% of the sample lies in the top ten.

The rearranged segments are TRBV11-2 and TRBJ2-7; 7 central nucleotides agree with TRBD1. Material: CD8+ T cells sorted from blood. The sequence came from an older man with rheumatoid arthritis. The nucleotide sequence reads as follows: TGTGCCAGCAGCCCCGGGACAGCCTACGAGCAGTACTTC. The resulting protein is CASSPGTAYEQYF.